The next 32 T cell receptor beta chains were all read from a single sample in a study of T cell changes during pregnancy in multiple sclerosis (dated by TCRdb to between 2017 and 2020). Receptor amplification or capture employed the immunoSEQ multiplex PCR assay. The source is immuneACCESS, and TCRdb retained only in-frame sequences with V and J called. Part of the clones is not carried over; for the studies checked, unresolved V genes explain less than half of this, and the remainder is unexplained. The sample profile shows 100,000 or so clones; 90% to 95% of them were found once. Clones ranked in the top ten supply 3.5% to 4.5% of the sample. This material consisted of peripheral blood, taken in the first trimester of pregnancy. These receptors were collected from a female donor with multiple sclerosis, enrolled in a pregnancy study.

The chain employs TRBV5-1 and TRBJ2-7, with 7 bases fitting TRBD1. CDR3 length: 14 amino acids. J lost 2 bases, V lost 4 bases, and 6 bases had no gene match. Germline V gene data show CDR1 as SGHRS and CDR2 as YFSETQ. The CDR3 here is CASSPGQRAYEQYF. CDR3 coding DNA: TGCGCCAGCAGCCCGGGACAGAGAGCCTACGAGCAGTACTTC.

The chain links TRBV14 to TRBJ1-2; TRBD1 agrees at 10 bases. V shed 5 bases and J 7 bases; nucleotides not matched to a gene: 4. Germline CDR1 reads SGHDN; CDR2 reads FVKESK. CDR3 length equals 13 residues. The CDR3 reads CASSGTGASGYTF. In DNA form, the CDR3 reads TGTGCCAGCAGCGGGACAGGGGCCTCTGGCTACACCTTC. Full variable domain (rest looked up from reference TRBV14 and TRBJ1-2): EAGVTQFPSHSVIEKGQTVTLRCDPISGHDNLYWYRRVMGKEIKFLLHFVKESKQDESGMPNNRFLAERTGGTYSTLKVQPAELEDSGVYFCASSGTGASGYTFGSGTRLTVV.

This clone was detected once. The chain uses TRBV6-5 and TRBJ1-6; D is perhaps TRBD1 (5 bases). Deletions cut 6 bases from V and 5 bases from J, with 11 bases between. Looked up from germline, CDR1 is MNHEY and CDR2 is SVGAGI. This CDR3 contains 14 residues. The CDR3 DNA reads TGTGCCAGCAGGCCGCGGGGCCATAATTCACCCCTCCACTTT. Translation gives CASRPRGHNSPLHF.

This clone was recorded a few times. This chain's CDR3 is CASSTSGGNNEQFF. The CDR3, as DNA: TGTGCCAGTAGTACTAGCGGGGGGAACAATGAGCAGTTCTTC. The chain couples TRBV19 to TRBJ2-1, with 11 bases that match TRBD2. The CDR3 consists of 14 residues. The germline gives CDR1 LNHDA, CDR2 SQIVND (reference sequence). Trimming removed 4 bases from V and 5 bases from J; junction bases left unmatched: 1. Full variable domain (missing parts from reference TRBV19 and TRBJ2-1): DGGITQSPKYLFRKEGQNVTLSCEQNLNHDAMYWYRQDPGQGLRLIYYSQIVNDFQKGDIAEGYSVSREKKESFPLTVTSAQKNPTAFYLCASSTSGGNNEQFFGPGTRLTVL.

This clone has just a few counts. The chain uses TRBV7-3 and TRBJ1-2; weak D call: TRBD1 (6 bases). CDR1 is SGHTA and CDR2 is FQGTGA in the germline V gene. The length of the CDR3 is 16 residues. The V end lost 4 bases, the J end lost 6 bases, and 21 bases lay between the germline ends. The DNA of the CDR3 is TGTGCCAGCAGCTCCTCCCCCGTAGGGGGATTTGATGGCTACACCTTC. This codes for CASSSSPVGGFDGYTF.

This CDR3 is CSADVGGLGEQYF. Written as DNA, the CDR3 is TGCAGCGCCGACGTCGGGGGTTTGGGCGAGCAGTACTTC. The rearrangement uses TRBV29-1 and TRBJ2-7, with D possibly TRBD2 on 6 matching bases. Germline CDR1 and CDR2: SQVTM and ANQGSEA. The CDR3 runs 13 residues. Trimming removed 7 bases at V and 6 bases at J, with 19 bases between.

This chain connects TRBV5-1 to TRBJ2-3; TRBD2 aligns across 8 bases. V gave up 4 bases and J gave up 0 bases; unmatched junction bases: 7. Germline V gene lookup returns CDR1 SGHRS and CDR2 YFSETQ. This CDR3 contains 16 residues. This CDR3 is CASSGGRGASTDTQYF. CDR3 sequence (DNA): TGCGCCAGCAGCGGAGGGCGGGGGGCGAGCACAGATACGCAGTATTTT.

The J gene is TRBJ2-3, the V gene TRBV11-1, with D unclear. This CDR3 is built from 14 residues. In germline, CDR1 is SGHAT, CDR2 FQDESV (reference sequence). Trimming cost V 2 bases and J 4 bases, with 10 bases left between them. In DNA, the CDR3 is TGTGCCAGCAGCTTAAGAAGCAGCGCAGATACGCAGTATTTT. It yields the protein CASSLRSSADTQYF.

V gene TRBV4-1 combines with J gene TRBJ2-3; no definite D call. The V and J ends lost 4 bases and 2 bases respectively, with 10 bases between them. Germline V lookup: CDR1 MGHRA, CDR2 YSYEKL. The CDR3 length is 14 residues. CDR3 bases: TGCGCCAGCAGCCCACGACATCTCACAGATACGCAGTATTTT. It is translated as CASSPRHLTDTQYF.

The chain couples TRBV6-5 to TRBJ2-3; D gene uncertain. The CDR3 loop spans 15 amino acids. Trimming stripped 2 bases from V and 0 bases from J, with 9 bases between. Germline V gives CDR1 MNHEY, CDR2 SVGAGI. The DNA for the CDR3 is TGTGCCAGCAGTTACGAATACAGAAGCACAGATACGCAGTATTTT. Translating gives CASSYEYRSTDTQYF.

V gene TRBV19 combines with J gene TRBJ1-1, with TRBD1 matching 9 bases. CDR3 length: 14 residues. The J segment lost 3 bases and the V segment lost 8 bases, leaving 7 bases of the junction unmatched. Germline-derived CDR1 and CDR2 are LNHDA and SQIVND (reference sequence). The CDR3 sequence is CASRDRGLDTEAFF. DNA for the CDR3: TGTGCCAGTCGAGACAGGGGGTTGGACACTGAAGCTTTCTTT.

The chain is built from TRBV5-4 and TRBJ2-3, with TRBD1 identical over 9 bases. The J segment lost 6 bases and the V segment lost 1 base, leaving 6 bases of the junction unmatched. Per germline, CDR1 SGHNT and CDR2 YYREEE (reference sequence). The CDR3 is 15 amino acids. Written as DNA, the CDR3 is TGTGCCAGCAGCTTGCCTGGGACAGGGTTGGATACGCAGTATTTT. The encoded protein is CASSLPGTGLDTQYF.

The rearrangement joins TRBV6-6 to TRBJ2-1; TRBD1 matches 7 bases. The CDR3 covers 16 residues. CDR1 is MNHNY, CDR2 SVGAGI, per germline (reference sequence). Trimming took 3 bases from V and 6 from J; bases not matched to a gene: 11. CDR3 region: CASSYIWDRGPNEQFF. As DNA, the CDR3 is TGTGCCAGCAGTTATATTTGGGACAGAGGGCCCAATGAGCAGTTCTTC.

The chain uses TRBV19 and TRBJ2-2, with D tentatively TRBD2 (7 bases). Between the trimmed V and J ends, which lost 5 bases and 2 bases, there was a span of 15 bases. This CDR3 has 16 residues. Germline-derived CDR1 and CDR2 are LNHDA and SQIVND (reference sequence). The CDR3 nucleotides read TGTGCCAGTAGTGACTGGGGGGGGCCTAACACCGGGGAGCTGTTTTTT. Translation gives CASSDWGGPNTGELFF.

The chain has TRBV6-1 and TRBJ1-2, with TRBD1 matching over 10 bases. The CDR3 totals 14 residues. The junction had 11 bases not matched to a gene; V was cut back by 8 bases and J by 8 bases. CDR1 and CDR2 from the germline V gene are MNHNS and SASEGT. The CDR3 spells CASHRTGGTIGYTF. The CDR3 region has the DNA TGTGCCAGCCATCGGACAGGGGGAACCATCGGCTACACCTTC.

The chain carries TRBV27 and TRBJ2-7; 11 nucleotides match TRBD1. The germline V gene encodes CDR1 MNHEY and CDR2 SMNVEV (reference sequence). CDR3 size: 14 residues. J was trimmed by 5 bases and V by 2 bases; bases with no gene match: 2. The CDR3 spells CASSLGQGADEQYF. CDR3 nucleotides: TGTGCCAGCAGTTTAGGACAGGGGGCGGACGAGCAGTACTTC.

CDR3 sequence: CASSQDSLTGGTEAFF. The CDR3 DNA follows: TGCGCCAGCAGCCAAGATTCCTTGACAGGGGGCACTGAAGCTTTCTTT. The chain uses TRBV4-1 and TRBJ1-1, with 9 bases identical to TRBD1. The CDR3 spans 16 residues. Germline values: CDR1 MGHRA, CDR2 YSYEKL. V shed 0 bases, J shed 4 bases, and the junction held 6 bases outside the gene matches.

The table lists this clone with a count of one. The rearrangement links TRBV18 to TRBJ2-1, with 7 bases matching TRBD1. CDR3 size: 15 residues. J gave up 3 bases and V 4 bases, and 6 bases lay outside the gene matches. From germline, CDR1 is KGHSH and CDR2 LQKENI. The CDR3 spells CASSLPRQGYNEQFF. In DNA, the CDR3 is TGTGCCAGCTCACTACCCCGACAGGGCTACAATGAGCAGTTCTTC.

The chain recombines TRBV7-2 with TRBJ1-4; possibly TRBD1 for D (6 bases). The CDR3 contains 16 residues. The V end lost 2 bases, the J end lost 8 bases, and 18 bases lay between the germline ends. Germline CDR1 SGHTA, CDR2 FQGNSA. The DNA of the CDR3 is TGTGCCAGCAGCTTAACGGGGGGGCTCAGGGGCGAAAAACTGTTTTTT. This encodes CASSLTGGLRGEKLFF. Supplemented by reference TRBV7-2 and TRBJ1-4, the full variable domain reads GAGVSQSPSNKVTEKGKDVELRCDPISGHTALYWYRQSLGQGLEFLIYFQGNSAPDKSGLPSDRFSAERTGGSVSTLTIQRTQQEDSAVYLCASSLTGGLRGEKLFFGSGTQLSVL.

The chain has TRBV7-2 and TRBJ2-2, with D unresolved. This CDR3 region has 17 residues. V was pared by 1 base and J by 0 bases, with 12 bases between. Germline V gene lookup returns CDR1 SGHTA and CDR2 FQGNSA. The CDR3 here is CASSLGLFFANTGELFF. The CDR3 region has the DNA TGTGCCAGCAGCTTAGGACTTTTTTTCGCGAACACCGGGGAGCTGTTTTTT.

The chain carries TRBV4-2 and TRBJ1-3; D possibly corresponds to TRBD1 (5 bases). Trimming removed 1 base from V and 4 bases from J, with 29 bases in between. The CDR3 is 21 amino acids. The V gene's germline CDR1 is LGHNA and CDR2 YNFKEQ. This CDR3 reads CASSQVFGGHQPSQRGNTIYF. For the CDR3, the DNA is TGTGCCAGCAGCCAAGTCTTTGGCGGACATCAACCCAGCCAGAGGGGAAACACCATATATTTT.

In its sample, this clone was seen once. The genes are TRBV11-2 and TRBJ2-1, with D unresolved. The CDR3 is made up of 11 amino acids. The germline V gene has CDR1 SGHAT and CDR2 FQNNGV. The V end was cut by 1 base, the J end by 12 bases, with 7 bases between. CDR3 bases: TGTGCCAGCAGCTTAGGGCCAGGGCAGTTCTTC. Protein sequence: CASSLGPGQFF.

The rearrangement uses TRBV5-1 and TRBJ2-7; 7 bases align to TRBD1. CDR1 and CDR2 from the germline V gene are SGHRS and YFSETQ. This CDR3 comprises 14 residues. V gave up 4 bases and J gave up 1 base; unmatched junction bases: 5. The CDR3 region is CASSPPGQSYEQYF. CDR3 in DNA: TGCGCCAGCAGCCCACCGGGACAGTCCTACGAGCAGTACTTC.

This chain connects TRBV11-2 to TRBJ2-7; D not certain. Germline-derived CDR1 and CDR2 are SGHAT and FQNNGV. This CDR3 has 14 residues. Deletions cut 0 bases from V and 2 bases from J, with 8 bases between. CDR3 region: CASSLDRGAYEQYF. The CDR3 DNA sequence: TGTGCCAGCAGCTTAGACCGCGGAGCCTACGAGCAGTACTTC.

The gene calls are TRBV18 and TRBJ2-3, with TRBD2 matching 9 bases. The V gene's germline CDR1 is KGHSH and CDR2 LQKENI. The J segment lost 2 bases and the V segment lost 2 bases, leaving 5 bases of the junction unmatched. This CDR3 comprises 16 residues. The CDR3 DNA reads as TGTGCCAGCTCACCAGGAGCGGGGGGTCCCACAGATACGCAGTATTTT. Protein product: CASSPGAGGPTDTQYF. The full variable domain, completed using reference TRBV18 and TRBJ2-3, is NAGVMQNPRHLVRRRGQEARLRCSPMKGHSHVYWYRQLPEEGLKFMVYLQKENIIDESGMPKERFSAEFPKEGPSILRIQQVVRGDSAAYFCASSPGAGGPTDTQYFGPGTRLTVL.

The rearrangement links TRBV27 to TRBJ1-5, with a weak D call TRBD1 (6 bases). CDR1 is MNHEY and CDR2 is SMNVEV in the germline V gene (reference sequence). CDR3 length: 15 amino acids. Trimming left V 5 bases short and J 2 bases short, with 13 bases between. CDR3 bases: TGTGCCAGCAGTACAGGGCCAGGCCGCAATCAGCCCCAGCATTTT. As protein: CASSTGPGRNQPQHF.

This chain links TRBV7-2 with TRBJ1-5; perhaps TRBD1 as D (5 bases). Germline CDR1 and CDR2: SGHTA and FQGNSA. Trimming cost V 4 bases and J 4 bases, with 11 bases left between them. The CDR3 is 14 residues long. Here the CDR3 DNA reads TGTGCCAGCAGCTACACAGGAAGTAATCAGCCCCAGCATTTT. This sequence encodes CASSYTGSNQPQHF.

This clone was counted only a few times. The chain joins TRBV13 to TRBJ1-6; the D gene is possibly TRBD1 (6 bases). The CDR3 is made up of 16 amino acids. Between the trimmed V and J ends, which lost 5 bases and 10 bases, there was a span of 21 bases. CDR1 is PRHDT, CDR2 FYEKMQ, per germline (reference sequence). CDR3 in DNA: TGTGCCAGCAGCCAGCCAACGACCGCAGGGGTCTCACCCCTCCACTTT. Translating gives CASSQPTTAGVSPLHF.

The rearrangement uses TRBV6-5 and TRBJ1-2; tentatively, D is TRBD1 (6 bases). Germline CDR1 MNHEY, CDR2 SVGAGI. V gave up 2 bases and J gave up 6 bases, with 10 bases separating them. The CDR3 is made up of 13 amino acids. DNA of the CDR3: TGTGCCAGCAGTTACAAACAGGGAAATGGCTACACCTTC. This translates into CASSYKQGNGYTF.

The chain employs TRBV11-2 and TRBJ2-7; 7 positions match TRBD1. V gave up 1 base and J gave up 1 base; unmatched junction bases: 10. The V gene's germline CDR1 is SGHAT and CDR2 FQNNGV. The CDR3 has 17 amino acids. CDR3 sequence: CASSLGGQAGRSYEQYF. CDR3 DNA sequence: TGTGCCAGCAGCTTAGGAGGACAGGCCGGACGATCCTACGAGCAGTACTTC.

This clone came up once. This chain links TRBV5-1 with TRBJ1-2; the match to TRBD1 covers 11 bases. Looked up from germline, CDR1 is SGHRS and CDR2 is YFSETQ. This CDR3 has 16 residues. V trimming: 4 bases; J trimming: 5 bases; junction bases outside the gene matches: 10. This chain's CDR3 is CASSGGQGAGSYGYTF. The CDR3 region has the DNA TGCGCCAGCAGCGGAGGACAGGGGGCGGGATCTTATGGCTACACCTTC.

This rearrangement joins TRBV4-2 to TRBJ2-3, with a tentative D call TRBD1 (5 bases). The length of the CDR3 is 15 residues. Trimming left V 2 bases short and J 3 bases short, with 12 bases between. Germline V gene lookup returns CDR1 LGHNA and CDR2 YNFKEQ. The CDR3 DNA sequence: TGTGCCAGCAGCCAATTTTCTGGGGCGACAGATACGCAGTATTTT. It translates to CASSQFSGATDTQYF.